The 4 T cell receptor beta chains listed next were all sequenced from one sample in a study of shared clonotypes between healthy human individuals. The protocol was immunoSEQ multiplex PCR, while the TCRdb copy is restricted to in-frame clones and leaves out a portion. The sample lists hundreds of thousands of clones; about 85% were seen once. Source material: PBMCs. The source is a woman aged 40 to 55 in good health. Some clones in this sample may be carry-over from other donors' samples.

This chain connects TRBV18 to TRBJ2-7; D not resolved. CDR3 size: 9 residues. With 5 bases removed from V and 7 bases from J, the gap between germline ends came to 3 bases. Germline V CDR1 and CDR2: KGHSH, LQKENI. CDR3 residues: CASSSEQYF. The CDR3 DNA follows: TGTGCCAGCTCATCTGAGCAGTACTTC.

The CDR3 sequence is CASSVVDDTQYF. CDR3 nucleotides: TGTGCCAGCAGCGTAGTGGACGATACGCAGTATTTT. This chain links TRBV11-3 with TRBJ2-3, with D unresolved. The CDR3 loop spans 12 amino acids. Per germline, CDR1 SGHNT and CDR2 YENEEA. Trimming removed 5 bases from V and 6 bases from J, with 9 bases in between.

The rearrangement joins TRBV12-1 to TRBJ1-5. TRBV12-1 is a listed pseudogene. The CDR3 is 17 amino acids. CDR3 sequence (DNA): TGTGCCAGCAGCCCCGGCCAGGCCCCCTCCAGGACTCAGCCCCAGCATTTT. It is translated as CASSPGQAPSRTQPQHF.

The chain employs TRBV5-1 and TRBJ2-3; 9 positions agree with TRBD1. There are 16 residues in the CDR3. Germline lookup yields CDR1 SGHRS and CDR2 YFSETQ. With V trimmed by 2 bases and J by 0 bases, 4 bases remained unmatched. In nucleotides, the CDR3 is TGCGCCAGCAGCTTACTAGGACAGGGGAGCACAGATACGCAGTATTTT. Protein: CASSLLGQGSTDTQYF.